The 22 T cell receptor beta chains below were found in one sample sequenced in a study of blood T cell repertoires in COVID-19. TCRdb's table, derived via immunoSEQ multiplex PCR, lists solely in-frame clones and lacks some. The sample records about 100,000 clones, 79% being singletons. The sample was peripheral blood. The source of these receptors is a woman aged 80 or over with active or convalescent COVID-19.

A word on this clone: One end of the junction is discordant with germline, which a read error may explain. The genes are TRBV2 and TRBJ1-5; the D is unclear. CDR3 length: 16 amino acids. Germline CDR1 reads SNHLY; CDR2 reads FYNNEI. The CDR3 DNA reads TGTGCCAGCAGGGAAGGTTCGTTAATTAGCAATCAGCCCCAGCATTTT. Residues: CASREGSLISNQPQHF. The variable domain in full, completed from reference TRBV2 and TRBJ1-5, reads EPEVTQTPSHQVTQMGQEVILRCVPISNHLYFYWYRQILGQKVEFLVSFYNNEISEKSEIFDDQFSVERPDGSNFTLKIRSTKLEDSAMYFCASREGSLISNQPQHFGDGTRLSIL.

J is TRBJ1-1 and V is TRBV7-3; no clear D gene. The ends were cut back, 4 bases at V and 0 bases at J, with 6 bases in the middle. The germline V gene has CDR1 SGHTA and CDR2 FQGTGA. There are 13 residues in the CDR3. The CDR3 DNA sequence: TGTGCCAGCAGCTCCCAGGTGAACACTGAAGCTTTCTTT. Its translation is CASSSQVNTEAFF.

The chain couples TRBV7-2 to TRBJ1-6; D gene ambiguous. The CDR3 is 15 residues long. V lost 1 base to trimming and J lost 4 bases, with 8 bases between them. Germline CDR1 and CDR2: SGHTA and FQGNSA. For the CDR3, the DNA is TGTGCCAGCAGCTTAGAGCCCTGGTATAATTCACCCCTCCACTTT. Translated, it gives CASSLEPWYNSPLHF.

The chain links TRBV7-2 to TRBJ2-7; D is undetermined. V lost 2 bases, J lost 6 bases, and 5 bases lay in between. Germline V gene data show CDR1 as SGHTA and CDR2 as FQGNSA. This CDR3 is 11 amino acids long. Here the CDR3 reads CASSLSLEQYF. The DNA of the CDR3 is TGTGCCAGCAGCTTATCCCTCGAGCAGTACTTC.

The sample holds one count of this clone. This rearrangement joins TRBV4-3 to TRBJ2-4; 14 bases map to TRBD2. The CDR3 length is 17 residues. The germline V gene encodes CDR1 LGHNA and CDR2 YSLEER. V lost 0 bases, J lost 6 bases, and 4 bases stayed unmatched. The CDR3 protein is CASSQDWTSGGTNIQYF. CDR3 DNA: TGCGCCAGCAGCCAAGATTGGACTAGCGGGGGGACAAACATTCAGTACTTC.

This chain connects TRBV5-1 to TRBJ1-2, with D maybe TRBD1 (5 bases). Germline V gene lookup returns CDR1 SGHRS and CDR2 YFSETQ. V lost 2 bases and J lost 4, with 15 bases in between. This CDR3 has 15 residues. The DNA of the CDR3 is TGCGCCAGCAGCTTCTCAGGGACTCGAGGCTATGGCTACACCTTC. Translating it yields CASSFSGTRGYGYTF.

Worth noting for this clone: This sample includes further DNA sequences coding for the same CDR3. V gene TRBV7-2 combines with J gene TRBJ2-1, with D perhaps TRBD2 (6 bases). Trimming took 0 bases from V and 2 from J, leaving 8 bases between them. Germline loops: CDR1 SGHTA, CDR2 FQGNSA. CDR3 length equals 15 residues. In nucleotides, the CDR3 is TGTGCCAGCAGCTTAGCGGGGGGTACCTACAATGAGCAGTTCTTC. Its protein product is CASSLAGGTYNEQFF.

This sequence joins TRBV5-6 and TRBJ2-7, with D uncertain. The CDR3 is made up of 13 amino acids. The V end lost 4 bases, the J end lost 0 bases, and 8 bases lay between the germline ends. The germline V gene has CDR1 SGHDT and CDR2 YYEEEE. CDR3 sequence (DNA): TGTGCCAGCAGCGCCAGATCCTCCTACGAGCAGTACTTC. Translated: CASSARSSYEQYF.

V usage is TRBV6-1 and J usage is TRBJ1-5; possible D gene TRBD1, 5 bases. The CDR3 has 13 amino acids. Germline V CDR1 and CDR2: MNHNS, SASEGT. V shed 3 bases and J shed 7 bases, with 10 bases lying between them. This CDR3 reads CASSDREEQPQHF. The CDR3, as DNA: TGTGCCAGCAGTGACAGGGAGGAGCAGCCCCAGCATTTT.

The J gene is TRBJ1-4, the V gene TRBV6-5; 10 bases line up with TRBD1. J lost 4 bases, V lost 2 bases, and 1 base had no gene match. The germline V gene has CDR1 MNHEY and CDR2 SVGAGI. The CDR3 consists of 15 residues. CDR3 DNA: TGTGCCAGCAGTTACCGGGACAGGGGTAATGAAAAACTGTTTTTT. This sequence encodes CASSYRDRGNEKLFF.

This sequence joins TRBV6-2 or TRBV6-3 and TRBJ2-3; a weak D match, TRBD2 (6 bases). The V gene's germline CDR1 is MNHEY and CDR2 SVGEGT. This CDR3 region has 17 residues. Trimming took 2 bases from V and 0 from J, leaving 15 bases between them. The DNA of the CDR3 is TGTGCCAGCAGTTACCCCCGCCTCGCGGGAAGCACAGATACGCAGTATTTT. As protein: CASSYPRLAGSTDTQYF.

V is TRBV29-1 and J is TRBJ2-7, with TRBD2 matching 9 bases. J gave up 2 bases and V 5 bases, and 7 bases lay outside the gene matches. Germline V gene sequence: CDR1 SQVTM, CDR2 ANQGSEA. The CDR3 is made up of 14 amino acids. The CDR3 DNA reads TGCAGCGTTCAAGCTAGCGGGGCCCCCTACGAGCAGTACTTC. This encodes CSVQASGAPYEQYF.

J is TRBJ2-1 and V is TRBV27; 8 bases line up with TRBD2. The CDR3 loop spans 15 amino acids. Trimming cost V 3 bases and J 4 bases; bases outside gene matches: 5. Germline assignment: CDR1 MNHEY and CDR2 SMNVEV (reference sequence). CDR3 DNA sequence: TGTGCCAGCAGTTTGGGCGGGAGGATGTACAATGAGCAGTTCTTC. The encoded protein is CASSLGGRMYNEQFF.

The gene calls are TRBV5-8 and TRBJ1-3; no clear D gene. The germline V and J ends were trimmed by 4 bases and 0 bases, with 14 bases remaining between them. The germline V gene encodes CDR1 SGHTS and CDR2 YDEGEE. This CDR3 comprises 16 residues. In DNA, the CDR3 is TGTGCCAGCAGCCTCGTTCGTTCCTTCTCTGGAAACACCATATATTTT. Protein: CASSLVRSFSGNTIYF.

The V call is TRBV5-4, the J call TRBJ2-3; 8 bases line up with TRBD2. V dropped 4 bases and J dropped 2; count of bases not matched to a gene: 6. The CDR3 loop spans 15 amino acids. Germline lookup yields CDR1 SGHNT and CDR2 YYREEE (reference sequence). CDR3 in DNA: TGTGCCAGCAGCCCGGCGGGGGGTTTCACAGATACGCAGTATTTT. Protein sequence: CASSPAGGFTDTQYF.

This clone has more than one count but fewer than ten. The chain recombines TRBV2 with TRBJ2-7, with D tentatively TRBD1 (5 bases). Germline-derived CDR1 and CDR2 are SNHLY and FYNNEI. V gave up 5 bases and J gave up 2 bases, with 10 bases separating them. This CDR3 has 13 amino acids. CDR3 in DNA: TGTGCCAGCAGTCCGACAGAAACCTACGAGCAGTACTTC. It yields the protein CASSPTETYEQYF.

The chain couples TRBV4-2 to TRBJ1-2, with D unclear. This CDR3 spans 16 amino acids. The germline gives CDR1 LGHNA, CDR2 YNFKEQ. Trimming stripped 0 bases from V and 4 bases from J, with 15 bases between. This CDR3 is CASSQDPSEGGYGYTF. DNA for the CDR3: TGTGCCAGCAGCCAAGATCCGAGCGAGGGTGGCTATGGCTACACCTTC.

The CDR3 sequence is CASTRDTKRVQTQYF. The CDR3 nucleotides are TGTGCCAGCACCCGGGACACGAAAAGGGTACAGACCCAGTACTTC. The chain couples TRBV7-2 to TRBJ2-5, with a possible D match to TRBD1 (6 bases). CDR3 length: 15 residues. Germline V CDR1 and CDR2: SGHTA, FQGNSA. Deletions cut 7 bases from V and 6 bases from J, with 21 bases between. Full variable domain (rest looked up from reference TRBV7-2 and TRBJ2-5): GAGVSQSPSNKVTEKGKDVELRCDPISGHTALYWYRQSLGQGLEFLIYFQGNSAPDKSGLPSDRFSAERTGGSVSTLTIQRTQQEDSAVYLCASTRDTKRVQTQYFGPGTRLLVL.

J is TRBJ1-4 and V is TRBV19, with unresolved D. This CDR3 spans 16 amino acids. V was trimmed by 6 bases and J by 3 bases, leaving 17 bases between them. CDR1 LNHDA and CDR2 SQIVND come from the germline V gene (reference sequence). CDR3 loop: CASRADGVRANEKLFF. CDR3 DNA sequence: TGTGCCAGTAGGGCTGACGGGGTGAGAGCTAATGAAAAACTGTTTTTT. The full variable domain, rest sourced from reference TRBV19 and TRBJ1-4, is DGGITQSPKYLFRKEGQNVTLSCEQNLNHDAMYWYRQDPGQGLRLIYYSQIVNDFQKGDIAEGYSVSREKKESFPLTVTSAQKNPTAFYLCASRADGVRANEKLFFGSGTQLSVL.

The CDR3 here is CATSALDRGGQDTQYF. CDR3 nucleotide sequence: TGTGCCACCAGTGCCCTAGACAGGGGGGGACAGGATACGCAGTATTTT. The rearrangement joins TRBV24-1 to TRBJ2-3, with 9 bases matching TRBD1. CDR3 length equals 16 residues. After removal of 5 bases from V and 6 bases from J, the junction contained 11 bases not matched to a gene. Germline CDR1 is KGHDR and CDR2 is SFDVKD.

The CDR3 region has the DNA TGTGCCAGCGGGGCGGGAGTAGGTTACGAGCAGTACTTC. The encoded protein is CASGAGVGYEQYF. The chain carries TRBV9 and TRBJ2-7; TRBD2 aligns across 7 bases. V shed 7 bases and J 4 bases; nucleotides not matched to a gene: 8. The germline V gene encodes CDR1 SGDLS and CDR2 YYNGEE. This CDR3 contains 13 residues.

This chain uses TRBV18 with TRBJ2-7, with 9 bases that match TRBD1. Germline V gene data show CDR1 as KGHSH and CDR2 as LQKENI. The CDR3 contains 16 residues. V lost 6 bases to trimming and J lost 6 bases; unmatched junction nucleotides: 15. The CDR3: CASSQHRPGQGSEQYF. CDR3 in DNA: TGTGCCAGCTCCCAACATAGGCCGGGACAGGGAAGCGAGCAGTACTTC. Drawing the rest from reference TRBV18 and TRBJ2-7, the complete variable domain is NAGVMQNPRHLVRRRGQEARLRCSPMKGHSHVYWYRQLPEEGLKFMVYLQKENIIDESGMPKERFSAEFPKEGPSILRIQQVVRGDSAAYFCASSQHRPGQGSEQYFGPGTRLTVT.